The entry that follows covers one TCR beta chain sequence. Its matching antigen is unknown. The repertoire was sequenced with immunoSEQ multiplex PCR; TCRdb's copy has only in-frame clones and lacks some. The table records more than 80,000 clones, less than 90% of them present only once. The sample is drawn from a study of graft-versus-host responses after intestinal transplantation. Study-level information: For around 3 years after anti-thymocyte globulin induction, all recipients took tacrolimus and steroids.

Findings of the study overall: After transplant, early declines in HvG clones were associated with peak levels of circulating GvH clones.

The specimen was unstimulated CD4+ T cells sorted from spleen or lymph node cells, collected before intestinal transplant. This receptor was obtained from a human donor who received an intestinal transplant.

CDR3 protein: CASSLTGGAANTGELFF. Written as DNA, the CDR3 is TGTGCCAGCAGCTTAACGGGGGGGGCCGCGAACACCGGGGAGCTGTTTTTT. The V gene is TRBV7-3, the J gene TRBJ2-2; a weak D match, TRBD2 (7 bases). The CDR3 covers 17 residues. Germline V gene data show CDR1 as SGHTA and CDR2 as FQGTGA. V lost 0 bases, J lost 0 bases, and 11 bases lay in between.